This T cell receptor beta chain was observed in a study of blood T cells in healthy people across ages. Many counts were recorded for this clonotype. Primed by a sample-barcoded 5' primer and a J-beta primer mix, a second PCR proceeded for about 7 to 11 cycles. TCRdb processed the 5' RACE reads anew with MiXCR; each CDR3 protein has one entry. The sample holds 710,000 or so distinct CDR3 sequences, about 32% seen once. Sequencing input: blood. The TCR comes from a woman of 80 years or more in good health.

The CDR3 nucleotides are TGCGCCAGCAGCTTCTCTAGCGGGGAATACAATGAGCAGTTCTTC. Its protein is CASSFSSGEYNEQFF. The rearrangement joins TRBV5-1 to TRBJ2-1; 9 nucleotides line up with TRBD2. CDR1 is SGHRS and CDR2 is YFSETQ in the germline V gene. The CDR3 is 15 amino acids. The V segment lost 2 bases and the J segment 4 bases; nucleotides outside the gene matches: 4.